The table lists the clone carrying this T cell receptor (beta chain) with a few counts. Its target is not known. This CDR3 is built from 15 residues. Trimming cost V 0 bases and J 8 bases; bases outside gene matches: 8. Germline loops: CDR1 DFQATT, CDR2 SNEGSKA (reference sequence). Time point meaning: sample taken at primary tumor resection. The authors sequenced whole RNA from tumor, nontumor lung or frozen PBMC without sorting. TCRdb independently ran MiXCR on the 5' RACE reads; one entry per CDR3 protein. Of under 7,000 distinct CDR3 sequences in the sample, roughly a tenth are singletons; the top ten hold around 25%. The sample comes from a study of spatial heterogeneity in lung cancer. General study results and limits: Mutation tallies in tumors tracked expanded intratumoral alpha and beta TCR counts. When ubiquitous and regional expanded TCRs were counted, their numbers tracked ubiquitous and regional nonsynonymous mutations, respectively.

This chain uses TRBV20-1 with TRBJ1-1; the match to TRBD1 covers 11 bases. The sequence was obtained from a female donor with early-stage non-small cell lung cancer. Here the sequenced sample was lung tumor tissue, taken at surgery. Here the CDR3 DNA reads TGCAGTGCTAGAGACTTCGGACAGGGGGCAGTGGAAGCTTTCTTT. Translating gives CSARDFGQGAVEAFF.